The table lists the clone carrying this TCR beta chain with a few counts. This record comes from a study of T cells after yellow fever vaccination. From the 5' RACE reads, TCRdb called clonotypes with MiXCR, one entry per CDR3 protein. The table shows 450,000 to 600,000 distinct CDR3 sequences, with approximately 13% occurring only once. Germline values: CDR1 SGHVS, CDR2 FNYEAQ. This CDR3 has 15 amino acids. Trimming took 5 bases from V and 4 from J; bases not matched to a gene: 9. The chain has TRBV7-6 and TRBJ1-2; 8 bases agree with TRBD1. Here the sequenced sample was PBMCs, taken on the day of the yellow fever booster vaccination. This TCR was recovered from a man aged 25 to 45 who received the YFV17D yellow fever vaccine. CDR3 amino acids: CASSPRQGSFYGYTF. In DNA form, the CDR3 reads TGTGCCAGCAGCCCCCGACAGGGGTCGTTCTATGGCTACACCTTC.